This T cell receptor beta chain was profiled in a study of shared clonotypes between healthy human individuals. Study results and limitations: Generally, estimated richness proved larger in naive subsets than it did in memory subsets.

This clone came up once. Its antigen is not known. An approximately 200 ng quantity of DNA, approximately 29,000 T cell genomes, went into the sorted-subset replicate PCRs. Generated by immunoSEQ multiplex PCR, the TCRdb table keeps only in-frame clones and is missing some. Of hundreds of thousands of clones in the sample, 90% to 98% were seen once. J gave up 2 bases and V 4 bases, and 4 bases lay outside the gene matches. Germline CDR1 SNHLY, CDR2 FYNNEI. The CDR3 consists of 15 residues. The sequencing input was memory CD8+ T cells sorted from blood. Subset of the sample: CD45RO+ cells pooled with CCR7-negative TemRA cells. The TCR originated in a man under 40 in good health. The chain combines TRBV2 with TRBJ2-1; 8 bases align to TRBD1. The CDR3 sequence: CASSGQGPAYNEQFF. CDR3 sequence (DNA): TGTGCCAGCAGTGGACAGGGGCCGGCCTACAATGAGCAGTTCTTC.